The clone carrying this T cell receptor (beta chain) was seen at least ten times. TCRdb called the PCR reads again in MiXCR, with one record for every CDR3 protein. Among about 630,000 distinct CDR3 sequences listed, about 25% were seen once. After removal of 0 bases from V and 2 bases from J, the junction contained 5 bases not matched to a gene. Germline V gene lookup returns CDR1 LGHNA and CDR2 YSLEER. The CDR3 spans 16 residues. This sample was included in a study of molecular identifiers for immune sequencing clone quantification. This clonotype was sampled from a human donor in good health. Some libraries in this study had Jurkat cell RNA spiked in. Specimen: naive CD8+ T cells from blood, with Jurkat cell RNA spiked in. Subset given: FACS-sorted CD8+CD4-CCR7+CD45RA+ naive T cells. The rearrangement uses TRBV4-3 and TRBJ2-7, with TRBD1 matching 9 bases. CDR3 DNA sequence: TGCGCCAGCAGCCAAGATTTGGGACAGGGAGCCTACGAGCAGTACTTC. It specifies CASSQDLGQGAYEQYF.